The entry below gives a single T cell receptor (beta chain) sequence along with its context. The source of the sample is a study of preoperative IRX-2 immunotherapy in early breast cancer. The treatment here: preoperative locoregional IRX-2 cytokine immunotherapy. Assay used: immunoSEQ multiplex PCR; TCRdb lists only in-frame clones, some missing. The sample lists under 35,000 clones, under 90% occurring once. The V gene end was trimmed by 5 bases and the J gene end by 5 bases; junction bases not matched to a gene: 10. The length of the CDR3 is 15 residues. The germline V gene has CDR1 SGHNT and CDR2 YENEEA.

The rearrangement joins TRBV11-3 to TRBJ2-7, with 9 bases fitting TRBD1. The receptor was derived from a human donor with breast cancer. This specimen was collected from a patient treated with IRX-2 immunotherapy. The CDR3 region is CASSKAGTGIHEQYF. The CDR3 DNA reads TGTGCCAGCAGCAAAGCCGGGACAGGGATCCACGAGCAGTACTTC. Combining the CDR3 with reference TRBV11-3 and TRBJ2-7 gives the whole variable domain EAGVVQSPRYKIIEKKQPVAFWCNPISGHNTLYWYLQNLGQGPELLIRYENEEAVDDSQLPKDRFSAERLKGVDSTLKIQPAELGDSAVYLCASSKAGTGIHEQYFGPGTRLTVT.